Sequencing of this T cell receptor beta chain was carried out in a study of T cells in Graves' hyperthyroidism and ophthalmopathy. About the research overall: Peripheral blood draws took place at initial diagnosis, ahead of any treatment.

This clonotype has a handful of counts. Subjects aged 18 to 65 presented with newly diagnosed hyperthyroidism of less than 2 months' duration. Clinical symptoms, serum thyroxine, TRAb, thyroid ultrasound and orbital computed tomography informed diagnoses. Researchers took RNA transcripts and amplified the TCR beta CDR3 regions from them. The HTBI primer set drove a first-round RT-PCR of the TCR CDR3. TCRdb processed the multiplex PCR reads anew with MiXCR; each CDR3 protein has one entry. The repertoire holds around 720,000 distinct CDR3 sequences, roughly a third seen once, with roughly 30% in the top ten. CDR1 and CDR2 (germline): LNHDA, SQIVND (reference sequence). V shed 7 bases and J shed 0 bases, with 12 bases lying between them. This CDR3 has 14 residues.

The specimen was blood. The rearrangement joins TRBV19 to TRBJ1-1; D not resolved. This receptor was obtained from a woman in her forties with Graves' hyperthyroidism. CDR3 nucleotide sequence: TGTGCCAGTACCTACGGACGGATGAACACTGAAGCTTTCTTT. Its translation: CASTYGRMNTEAFF.